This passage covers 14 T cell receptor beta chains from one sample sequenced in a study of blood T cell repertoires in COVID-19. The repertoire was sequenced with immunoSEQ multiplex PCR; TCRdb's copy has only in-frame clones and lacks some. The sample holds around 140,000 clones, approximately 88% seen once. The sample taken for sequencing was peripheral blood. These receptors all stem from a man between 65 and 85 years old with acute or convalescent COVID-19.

CDR3 sequence: CASSGQADTQYF. In DNA form, the CDR3 reads TGCGCCAGCAGTGGACAGGCGGATACGCAGTATTTT. The chain joins TRBV10-1 to TRBJ2-3; tentatively, D is TRBD1 (6 bases). The V gene lost 4 bases and the J gene lost 6 bases, with 8 bases spanning the gap. This CDR3 spans 12 amino acids. CDR1 and CDR2 (germline): WNHNN, SYGVQD (reference sequence).

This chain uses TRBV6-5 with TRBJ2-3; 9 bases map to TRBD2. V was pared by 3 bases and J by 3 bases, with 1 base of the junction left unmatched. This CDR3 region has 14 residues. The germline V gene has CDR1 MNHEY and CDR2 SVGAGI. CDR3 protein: CASSYSGSTDTQYF. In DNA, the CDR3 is TGTGCCAGCAGTTATAGCGGGAGTACAGATACGCAGTATTTT.

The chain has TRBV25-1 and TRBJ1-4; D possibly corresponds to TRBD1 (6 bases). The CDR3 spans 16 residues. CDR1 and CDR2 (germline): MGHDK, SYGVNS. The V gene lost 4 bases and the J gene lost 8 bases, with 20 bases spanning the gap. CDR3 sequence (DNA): TGTGCCAGCAGTGCTGTAACGACAGGAATTGGCGAAAAACTGTTTTTT. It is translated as CASSAVTTGIGEKLFF.

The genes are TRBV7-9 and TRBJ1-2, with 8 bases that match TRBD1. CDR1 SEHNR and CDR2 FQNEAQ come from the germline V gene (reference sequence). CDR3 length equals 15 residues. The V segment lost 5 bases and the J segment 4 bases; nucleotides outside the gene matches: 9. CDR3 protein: CASSAGGSDSYGYTF. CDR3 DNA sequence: TGTGCCAGCAGCGCAGGGGGCTCAGATTCCTATGGCTACACCTTC.

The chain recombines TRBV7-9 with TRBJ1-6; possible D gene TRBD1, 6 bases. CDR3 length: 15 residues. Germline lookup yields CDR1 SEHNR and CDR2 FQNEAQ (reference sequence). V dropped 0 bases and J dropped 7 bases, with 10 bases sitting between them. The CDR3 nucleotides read TGTGCCAGCAGCTTAGCGGGGGGGGCCAATTCACCCCTCCACTTT. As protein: CASSLAGGANSPLHF.

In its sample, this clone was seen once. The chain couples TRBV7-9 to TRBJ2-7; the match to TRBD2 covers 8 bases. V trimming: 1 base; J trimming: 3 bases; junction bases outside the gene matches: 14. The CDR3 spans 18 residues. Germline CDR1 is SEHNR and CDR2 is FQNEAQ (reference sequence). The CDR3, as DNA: TGTGCCAGCAGCTTAGGTTCCGGGGCGGGAGGAGCGAGCTACGAGCAGTACTTC. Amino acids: CASSLGSGAGGASYEQYF.

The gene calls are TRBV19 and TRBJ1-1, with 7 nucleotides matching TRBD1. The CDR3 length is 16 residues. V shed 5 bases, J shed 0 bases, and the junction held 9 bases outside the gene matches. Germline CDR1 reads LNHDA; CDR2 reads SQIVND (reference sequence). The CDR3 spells CASSRSGGYMNTEAFF. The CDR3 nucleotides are TGTGCCAGTAGTCGTTCAGGGGGGTATATGAACACTGAAGCTTTCTTT.

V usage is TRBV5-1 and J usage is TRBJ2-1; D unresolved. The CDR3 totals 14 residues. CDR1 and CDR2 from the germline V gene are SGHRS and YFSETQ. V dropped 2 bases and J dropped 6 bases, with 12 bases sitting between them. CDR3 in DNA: TGCGCCAGCAGCTTCTTCGCCAGCGCCAATGAGCAGTTCTTC. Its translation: CASSFFASANEQFF. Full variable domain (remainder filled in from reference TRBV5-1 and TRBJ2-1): KAGVTQTPRYLIKTRGQQVTLSCSPISGHRSVSWYQQTPGQGLQFLFEYFSETQRNKGNFPGRFSGRQFSNSRSEMNVSTLELGDSALYLCASSFFASANEQFFGPGTRLTVL.

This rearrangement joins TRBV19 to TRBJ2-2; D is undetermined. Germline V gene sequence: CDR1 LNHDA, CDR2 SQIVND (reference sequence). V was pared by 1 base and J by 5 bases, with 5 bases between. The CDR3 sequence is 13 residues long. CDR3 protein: CASSIGVTGELFF. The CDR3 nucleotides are TGTGCCAGTAGTATAGGCGTAACCGGGGAGCTGTTTTTT.

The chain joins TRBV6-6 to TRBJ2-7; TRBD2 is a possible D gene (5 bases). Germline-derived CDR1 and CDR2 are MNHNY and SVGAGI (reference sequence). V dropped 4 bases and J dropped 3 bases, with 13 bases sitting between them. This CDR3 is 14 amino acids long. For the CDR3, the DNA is TGTGCCAGCAGTTTCGCGACCGGAGGCTACGAGCAGTACTTC. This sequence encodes CASSFATGGYEQYF.

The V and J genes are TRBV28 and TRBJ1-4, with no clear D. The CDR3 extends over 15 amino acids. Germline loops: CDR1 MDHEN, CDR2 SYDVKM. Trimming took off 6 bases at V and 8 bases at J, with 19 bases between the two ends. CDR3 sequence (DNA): TGTGCCAGCAGACCTTGGCGAGGCGGGGTCGAAAAACTGTTTTTT. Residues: CASRPWRGGVEKLFF.

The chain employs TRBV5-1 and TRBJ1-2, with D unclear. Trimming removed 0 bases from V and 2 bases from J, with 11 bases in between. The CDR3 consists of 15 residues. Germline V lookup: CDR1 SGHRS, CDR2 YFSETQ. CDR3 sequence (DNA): TGCGCCAGCAGCTTGGTGGCAGGTATGAACTATGGCTACACCTTC. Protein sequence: CASSLVAGMNYGYTF.

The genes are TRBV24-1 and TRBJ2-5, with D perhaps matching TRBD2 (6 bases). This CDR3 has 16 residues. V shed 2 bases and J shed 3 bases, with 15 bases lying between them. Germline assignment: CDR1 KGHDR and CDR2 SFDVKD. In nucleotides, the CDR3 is TGTGCCACCAGTGATTCGGGACGGACGGGAGAAGAGACCCAGTACTTC. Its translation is CATSDSGRTGEETQYF.

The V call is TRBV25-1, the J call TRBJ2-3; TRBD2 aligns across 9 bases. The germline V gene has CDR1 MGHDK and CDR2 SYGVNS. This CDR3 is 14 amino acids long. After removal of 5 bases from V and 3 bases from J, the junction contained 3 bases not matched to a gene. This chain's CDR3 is CASSPGLATDTQYF. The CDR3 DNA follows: TGTGCCAGCAGTCCGGGACTAGCAACAGATACGCAGTATTTT.